The sequence of this TCR beta chain was determined in a study of T cells in Graves' hyperthyroidism and ophthalmopathy. Study summary: Peripheral blood was secured at the point of initial diagnosis, before any treatment. General study results and limits: Most clonotypes expanded in the thyroid (above 0.001) were also present in blood.

In patients aged 18 to 65, hyperthyroidism was newly diagnosed, with duration under 2 months. Exclusion of patients followed from uncontrolled infection, other autoimmune disease, pregnancy or lactation. The sample holds a few counts of this clonotype. What it recognizes is unknown. RNA transcripts gave rise to amplified TCR beta CDR3 regions. HTBI primers were employed in a first-round RT-PCR of the TCR CDR3. TCRdb used MiXCR to reprocess the multiplex PCR reads, holding one entry per CDR3 protein. The sample includes about 560,000 distinct CDR3 sequences, about a sixth of them seen just once. The V gene end was trimmed by 0 bases and the J gene end by 8 bases; junction bases not matched to a gene: 6. The CDR3 is 14 amino acids. Germline values: CDR1 LGHDT, CDR2 YNNKEL (reference sequence).

This sequence joins TRBV3-1 and TRBJ2-5; 7 bases align to TRBD1. The TCR was taken from a woman aged 18-30 years with Graves' hyperthyroidism. Sequenced input: blood. CDR3 protein: CASSQDAGQATQYF. CDR3 DNA sequence: TGTGCCAGCAGCCAAGACGCCGGACAGGCCACCCAGTACTTC.